One and the same sample provided the 29 T cell receptor beta chains below, sequenced in a study of cytomegalovirus exposure and HLA in healthy donors. 13 Jbeta primers and 60 Vbeta primers were used for the PCR. Data came from immunoSEQ multiplex PCR; TCRdb stores just in-frame clones and leaves some out. This table holds 100,000 to 150,000 clones, under 90% found once. Sequencing input: PBMCs. The receptors derive from a woman aged 35 to 49 in good health and CMV-seropositive.

The J gene is TRBJ2-7, the V gene TRBV25-1; tentative D call: TRBD1 (5 bases). Germline loops: CDR1 MGHDK, CDR2 SYGVNS. The CDR3 is made up of 12 amino acids. With 10 bases removed from V and 3 bases from J, the gap between germline ends came to 13 bases. The CDR3: CATLGQFYEQYF. The CDR3 coding sequence is TGTGCCACCCTGGGGCAGTTCTACGAGCAGTACTTC.

The chain carries TRBV2 and TRBJ1-5, with D possibly matching TRBD1 (6 bases). The CDR3 covers 13 residues. Looked up from germline, CDR1 is SNHLY and CDR2 is FYNNEI. Trimming cost V 4 bases and J 5 bases, with 9 bases left between them. Written as DNA, the CDR3 is TGTGCCAGCAGTGGGGAGGGGGATCAGCCCCAGCATTTT. Amino acid sequence: CASSGEGDQPQHF.

The V gene is TRBV2, the J gene TRBJ1-3, with D unclear. V lost 7 bases and J 0 bases, leaving 19 bases between the germline ends. CDR1 and CDR2 (germline): SNHLY, FYNNEI. The CDR3 has 17 amino acids. For the CDR3, the DNA is TGTGCCAGCAATCGAATTTTGAACAGATACTCTGGAAACACCATATATTTT. This gives the protein CASNRILNRYSGNTIYF.

The genes are TRBV4-1 and TRBJ2-3, with 9 bases lining up with TRBD2. The V and J ends lost 4 bases and 1 base, in that order; junction bases with no gene match: 3. The CDR3 spans 15 residues. Germline V lookup: CDR1 MGHRA, CDR2 YSYEKL. The CDR3 DNA reads as TGCGCCAGCAGCCGACTAGCGGTCGGCACAGATACGCAGTATTTT. It specifies CASSRLAVGTDTQYF.

The chain recombines TRBV27 with TRBJ1-2, with 10 bases aligning to TRBD1. CDR1 MNHEY and CDR2 SMNVEV come from the germline V gene (reference sequence). V lost 8 bases to trimming and J lost 4 bases; unmatched junction nucleotides: 4. This CDR3 has 13 amino acids. The CDR3 is CASWDRGGYGYTF. Here the CDR3 DNA reads TGTGCCAGCTGGGACAGGGGAGGCTATGGCTACACCTTC.

This clone appeared a single time. The rearrangement joins TRBV27 to TRBJ1-5; maybe TRBD1 (5 bases). Germline values: CDR1 MNHEY, CDR2 SMNVEV (reference sequence). With 0 bases removed from V and 1 base from J, the gap between germline ends came to 7 bases. The CDR3 runs to 15 residues. The DNA for the CDR3 is TGTGCCAGCAGTTTATCTCGGGGGAGCAATCAGCCCCAGCATTTT. Translating gives CASSLSRGSNQPQHF.

The chain is built from TRBV18 and TRBJ2-3; the match to TRBD2 covers 7 bases. V lost 2 bases, J lost 3 bases, and 2 bases stayed unmatched. Germline-derived CDR1 and CDR2 are KGHSH and LQKENI. CDR3 size: 14 residues. The CDR3 coding sequence is TGTGCCAGCTCACCAAGCGGGATGACAGATACGCAGTATTTT. It translates to CASSPSGMTDTQYF.

V usage is TRBV28 and J usage is TRBJ2-2, with D tentatively TRBD1 (6 bases). V was shortened by 3 bases and J by 7 bases, with 15 bases between the two germline ends. CDR3 length: 15 amino acids. The germline CDR1 and CDR2 sequences are MDHEN and SYDVKM. Here the CDR3 reads CASSFVQGKFGELFF. In DNA, the CDR3 is TGTGCCAGCAGTTTTGTGCAGGGGAAGTTCGGGGAGCTGTTTTTT. Full variable domain (outside the CDR3, taken from reference TRBV28 and TRBJ2-2): DVKVTQSSRYLVKRTGEKVFLECVQDMDHENMFWYRQDPGLGLRLIYFSYDVKMKEKGDIPEGYSVSREKKERFSLILESASTNQTSMYLCASSFVQGKFGELFFGEGSRLTVL.

CDR3 residues: CASSVGHSSFYNEQFF. The CDR3 DNA follows: TGTGCCAGCAGCGTAGGTCACTCAAGCTTTTACAATGAGCAGTTCTTC. V and J are TRBV9 and TRBJ2-1; D is uncertain. Trimming pared 0 bases from V and 4 bases from J, leaving 14 bases between. The CDR3 sequence is 16 residues long. Germline V gives CDR1 SGDLS, CDR2 YYNGEE. Complete variable domain (other parts from reference TRBV9 and TRBJ2-1): DSGVTQTPKHLITATGQRVTLRCSPRSGDLSVYWYQQSLDQGLQFLIQYYNGEERAKGNILERFSAQQFPDLHSELNLSSLELGDSALYFCASSVGHSSFYNEQFFGPGTRLTVL.

This rearrangement joins TRBV19 to TRBJ2-3, with TRBD1 matching over 9 bases. The CDR3 sequence is 16 residues long. With V trimmed by 5 bases and J by 3 bases, 9 bases remained unmatched. CDR1 is LNHDA, CDR2 SQIVND, per germline (reference sequence). The CDR3 nucleotides read TGTGCCAGTAGTGTTAGACAGGGGGTGCAGACAGATACGCAGTATTTT. Its protein product is CASSVRQGVQTDTQYF.

Only one count was recorded for this clone. The chain links TRBV13 to TRBJ2-3; D may be TRBD1 (6 bases). The V end was cut by 5 bases, the J end by 9 bases, with 21 bases between. The length of the CDR3 is 15 residues. In germline, CDR1 is PRHDT, CDR2 FYEKMQ (reference sequence). In DNA, the CDR3 is TGTGCCAGCAGCCCCCAACAGGGATCACTACCAACGCAGTATTTT. It codes for CASSPQQGSLPTQYF.

The genes are TRBV14 and TRBJ1-2, with 10 bases identical to TRBD1. The CDR3 has 16 amino acids. V shed 0 bases and J 3 bases; nucleotides not matched to a gene: 4. Germline CDR1 is SGHDN and CDR2 is FVKESK. The CDR3 nucleotides read TGTGCCAGCAGCCAAGAAAGACAGGGGGCGGACTATGGCTACACCTTC. Amino acid sequence: CASSQERQGADYGYTF. The whole variable domain, filled in from reference TRBV14 and TRBJ1-2, reads EAGVTQFPSHSVIEKGQTVTLRCDPISGHDNLYWYRRVMGKEIKFLLHFVKESKQDESGMPNNRFLAERTGGTYSTLKVQPAELEDSGVYFCASSQERQGADYGYTFGSGTRLTVV.

Remarks on this clone: At the DNA level, this CDR3 is encoded by other sequences in the same sample as well. The CDR3 region is CASSQVGGTNEKLFF. The DNA for the CDR3 is TGTGCCAGCAGCCAAGTCGGGGGAACTAATGAAAAACTGTTTTTT. The J gene is TRBJ1-4, the V gene TRBV4-2, with D possibly TRBD1 on 5 matching bases. V gave up 1 base and J gave up 1 base, with 7 bases separating them. The CDR3 has 15 amino acids. Germline CDR1 LGHNA, CDR2 YNFKEQ.

The J gene is TRBJ2-1, the V gene TRBV7-8; 7 positions match TRBD2. The ends lost 5 bases at V and 0 bases at J; junction bases unmatched: 4. The CDR3 has 15 residues. Germline loops: CDR1 SGHVS, CDR2 FQNEAQ. The CDR3 sequence: CASSTLAVSYNEQFF. The CDR3 DNA follows: TGTGCCAGCAGCACCCTAGCGGTCTCCTACAATGAGCAGTTCTTC.

V gene TRBV5-6 combines with J gene TRBJ2-7; 7 bases line up with TRBD1. In germline, CDR1 is SGHDT, CDR2 YYEEEE. The CDR3 covers 14 residues. The ends lost 4 bases at V and 3 bases at J; junction bases unmatched: 7. The CDR3, as DNA: TGTGCCAGCAGCGGGACCGGGACAGACTACGAGCAGTACTTC. Protein: CASSGTGTDYEQYF. Based on the CDR3 plus reference TRBV5-6 and TRBJ2-7, the full variable domain is DAGVTQSPTHLIKTRGQQVTLRCSPKSGHDTVSWYQQALGQGPQFIFQYYEEEERQRGNFPDRFSGHQFPNYSSELNVNALLLGDSALYLCASSGTGTDYEQYFGPGTRLTVT.

The chain has TRBV28 and TRBJ1-1, with TRBD1 as a possible D gene (5 bases). This CDR3 has 14 residues. V gave up 5 bases and J gave up 4 bases, with 14 bases separating them. From germline, CDR1 is MDHEN and CDR2 SYDVKM. The CDR3 here is CASSRDFAGTEAFF. CDR3 DNA sequence: TGTGCCAGCAGTCGGGACTTTGCTGGCACTGAAGCTTTCTTT.

The gene calls are TRBV4-3 and TRBJ2-1, with a tentative D call TRBD1 (5 bases). V was trimmed by 0 bases and J by 10 bases, leaving 19 bases between them. The CDR3 extends over 16 amino acids. The germline gives CDR1 LGHNA, CDR2 YSLEER. CDR3 in DNA: TGCGCCAGCAGCCAAGAAATCGGAAACAGATGGGGCGAGCAGTTCTTC. It specifies CASSQEIGNRWGEQFF.

The chain employs TRBV19 and TRBJ1-2; TRBD1 might be the D (6 bases). The germline gives CDR1 LNHDA, CDR2 SQIVND (reference sequence). V lost 2 bases, J lost 5 bases, and 6 bases lay in between. The CDR3 totals 12 residues. The CDR3 sequence: CASSIQGYGYTF. CDR3 sequence (DNA): TGTGCCAGTAGTATACAGGGGTATGGCTACACCTTC.

This clone has only one observation. The rearrangement links TRBV29-1 to TRBJ2-3, with 9 bases matching TRBD2. Germline lookup yields CDR1 SQVTM and CDR2 ANQGSEA. V lost 8 bases, J lost 5 bases, and 14 bases stayed unmatched. The CDR3 spans 15 residues. The CDR3 loop reads CSMGLASSGGDTQYF. In DNA, the CDR3 is TGCAGCATGGGACTAGCTTCTTCAGGGGGAGATACGCAGTATTTT.

The V gene is TRBV15, the J gene TRBJ2-1; the match to TRBD2 covers 12 bases. J gave up 15 bases and V 0 bases, and 6 bases lay outside the gene matches. Germline assignment: CDR1 LNHNV and CDR2 YYDKDF (reference sequence). The CDR3 length is 14 residues. CDR3 residues: CATSREGLAGYGFF. For the CDR3, the DNA is TGTGCCACCAGCAGAGAAGGACTAGCGGGATATGGGTTCTTC.

This chain uses TRBV7-2 with TRBJ2-5; D possibly corresponds to TRBD2 (5 bases). The CDR3 has 14 residues. Germline V CDR1 and CDR2: SGHTA, FQGNSA. V lost 3 bases to trimming and J lost 3 bases, with 11 bases between them. The CDR3 here is CASSFQTGKETQYF. The CDR3 nucleotides are TGTGCCAGCAGCTTCCAGACGGGGAAAGAGACCCAGTACTTC. The full variable domain, its missing parts supplied by reference TRBV7-2 and TRBJ2-5, is GAGVSQSPSNKVTEKGKDVELRCDPISGHTALYWYRQSLGQGLEFLIYFQGNSAPDKSGLPSDRFSAERTGGSVSTLTIQRTQQEDSAVYLCASSFQTGKETQYFGPGTRLLVL.

The genes are TRBV5-1 and TRBJ2-5; D is unclear. The germline gives CDR1 SGHRS, CDR2 YFSETQ. CDR3 size: 14 residues. Trimming took 0 bases from V and 1 from J, leaving 7 bases between them. CDR3 residues: CASSLVQIQETQYF. DNA for the CDR3: TGCGCCAGCAGCTTGGTTCAGATCCAAGAGACCCAGTACTTC.

In nucleotides, the CDR3 is TGCGCCAGCAGCCAAGATCCCCAGATATACGAGCAGTACTTC. This translates into CASSQDPQIYEQYF. The chain has TRBV4-1 and TRBJ2-7, with D uncertain. The germline V gene has CDR1 MGHRA and CDR2 YSYEKL. The CDR3 consists of 14 residues. Trimming took off 0 bases at V and 4 bases at J, with 10 bases between the two ends.

CDR3 sequence reads: CASSIRTGWGYDEQFF. CDR3 DNA: TGTGCCAGTAGTATTAGGACAGGGTGGGGGTATGATGAGCAGTTCTTC. This chain joins TRBV19 and TRBJ2-1; 8 positions agree with TRBD1. Looked up from germline, CDR1 is LNHDA and CDR2 is SQIVND (reference sequence). The ends lost 3 bases at V and 8 bases at J; junction bases unmatched: 12. The CDR3 extends over 16 amino acids.

The V and J genes are TRBV7-9 and TRBJ1-1, with 7 nucleotides matching TRBD1. This CDR3 region has 14 residues. Trimming cost V 5 bases and J 1 base; bases outside gene matches: 4. Germline assignment: CDR1 SEHNR and CDR2 FQNEAQ (reference sequence). The chain's CDR3 is CASSPDRTNTEAFF. Written as DNA, the CDR3 is TGTGCCAGCAGCCCGGACAGGACGAACACTGAAGCTTTCTTT.

This chain links TRBV29-1 with TRBJ1-2; maybe TRBD1 (6 bases). Germline V lookup: CDR1 SQVTM, CDR2 ANQGSEA. The CDR3 covers 12 residues. Trimming left V 4 bases short and J 8 bases short, with 14 bases between. CDR3 sequence: CSVVVAGDGYTF. Here the CDR3 DNA reads TGCAGCGTTGTGGTTGCAGGGGACGGCTACACCTTC.

The CDR3 spells CASSLATTGEETQYF. DNA for the CDR3: TGCGCCAGCAGCTTGGCCACGACAGGGGAGGAGACCCAGTACTTC. V and J are TRBV5-1 and TRBJ2-5; TRBD1 matches at 8 bases. The V segment lost 0 bases and the J segment 5 bases; nucleotides outside the gene matches: 6. Germline CDR1 SGHRS, CDR2 YFSETQ. The CDR3 runs 15 residues.

The J gene is TRBJ2-5, the V gene TRBV6-5; TRBD1 matches 8 bases. The CDR3 is 13 residues long. Germline values: CDR1 MNHEY, CDR2 SVGAGI. The V gene end was trimmed by 2 bases and the J gene end by 5 bases; junction bases not matched to a gene: 1. The CDR3 nucleotides are TGTGCCAGCAGTTACGGACAGGGCGAGACCCAGTACTTC. Protein: CASSYGQGETQYF.

The chain joins TRBV18 to TRBJ1-5; 8 bases agree with TRBD1. The CDR3 covers 18 residues. Trimming removed 5 bases from V and 2 bases from J; junction bases left unmatched: 14. Germline V gene lookup returns CDR1 KGHSH and CDR2 LQKENI. CDR3 in amino acids: CASSSGSAAGGGNQPQHF. The DNA of the CDR3 is TGTGCCAGCTCATCGGGAAGTGCGGCAGGGGGCGGCAATCAGCCCCAGCATTTT.